These 24 T cell receptor beta chains were all obtained from the same sample, sequenced in a study of early T cells in non-severe SARS-CoV-2 infection. Each CDR3 protein is one row after TCRdb ran MiXCR on the 5' RACE reads. The sample shows approximately 99,000 distinct CDR3 sequences, roughly an eighth of them seen only once. The sequenced sample was whole blood. These receptors came from an adult who was a healthcare worker with PCR-confirmed SARS-CoV-2 infection or an uninfected control (not recorded which).

In this sample, this clonotype turned up a few times. The chain has TRBV2 and TRBJ1-3; D may be TRBD1 (5 bases). This CDR3 is 15 amino acids long. Germline V CDR1 and CDR2: SNHLY, FYNNEI. The V end lost 5 bases, the J end lost 7 bases, and 18 bases lay between the germline ends. The CDR3 loop reads CASSRGLNNGNTIYF. The CDR3, as DNA: TGTGCCAGCAGTCGGGGACTGAACAATGGCAACACCATATATTTT.

This clonotype was detected ten times or more. The chain combines TRBV6-5 with TRBJ1-2, with D possibly being TRBD1 (6 bases). Germline V gene data show CDR1 as MNHEY and CDR2 as SVGAGI. Trimming left V 6 bases short and J 7 bases short, with 15 bases between. This CDR3 has 13 amino acids. The CDR3 nucleotides read TGTGCCAGCAGATCAACAGGGAGCGGTGGCTACACCTTC. It yields the protein CASRSTGSGGYTF.

This clonotype was found a few times. The chain is built from TRBV11-2 and TRBJ2-7; TRBD2 matches 8 bases. This CDR3 region has 14 residues. J lost 9 bases, V lost 5 bases, and 12 bases had no gene match. The V gene's germline CDR1 is SGHAT and CDR2 FQNNGV. The CDR3 nucleotides are TGTGCCAGCAGCCTTAGCGGGACCATACGAGGGCAGTACTTC. This encodes CASSLSGTIRGQYF.

This clonotype was detected many times. The V gene is TRBV28, the J gene TRBJ1-3; D gene uncertain. This CDR3 is 16 amino acids long. Germline CDR1 is MDHEN and CDR2 is SYDVKM. V lost 1 base to trimming and J lost 3 bases, with 13 bases between them. CDR3 sequence (DNA): TGTGCCAGCAGTTTATTCCCCAGCTCTGGTGGAAACACCATATATTTT. Amino acids: CASSLFPSSGGNTIYF.

The CDR3 region has the DNA TGTGCCAGCAGCGTAGCGGGGGGACTAGCCTACAATGAGCAGTTCTTC. Its protein product is CASSVAGGLAYNEQFF. The genes are TRBV9 and TRBJ2-1, with TRBD2 matching 8 bases. Trimming removed 0 bases from V and 2 bases from J; junction bases left unmatched: 4. CDR1 and CDR2 from the germline V gene are SGDLS and YYNGEE. The CDR3 is made up of 16 amino acids. The variable domain in full, with the rest retrieved from reference TRBV9 and TRBJ2-1, is DSGVTQTPKHLITATGQRVTLRCSPRSGDLSVYWYQQSLDQGLQFLIQYYNGEERAKGNILERFSAQQFPDLHSELNLSSLELGDSALYFCASSVAGGLAYNEQFFGPGTRLTVL.

This clonotype came up a few times. The chain combines TRBV5-1 with TRBJ2-7; D gene ambiguous. Trimming took off 0 bases at V and 2 bases at J, with 9 bases between the two ends. CDR1 and CDR2 (germline): SGHRS, YFSETQ. The CDR3 is 14 residues long. The CDR3 coding sequence is TGCGCCAGCAGCTTGGAAGGCCGCGCCTACGAGCAGTACTTC. It is translated as CASSLEGRAYEQYF.

This clonotype was observed a few times. The genes are TRBV28 and TRBJ1-2; the D is unclear. This CDR3 is built from 13 residues. Germline CDR1 is MDHEN and CDR2 is SYDVKM. V was shortened by 6 bases and J by 7 bases, with 15 bases between the two germline ends. The CDR3 nucleotides read TGTGCCAGCAGGCTCCGGACTGGGTTTGGCTACACCTTC. Translation: CASRLRTGFGYTF.

V gene TRBV20-1 combines with J gene TRBJ1-2; TRBD1 matches at 7 bases. Per the germline V gene, CDR1 is DFQATT and CDR2 is SNEGSKA (reference sequence). The J segment lost 8 bases and the V segment lost 1 base, leaving 10 bases of the junction unmatched. The CDR3 is 14 residues long. The CDR3 coding sequence is TGCAGTGCTAGAGGAACCCTCCGACAGGGCGGCTACACCTTC. The encoded protein is CSARGTLRQGGYTF.

This clonotype was counted only a few times. This chain uses TRBV3-1 with TRBJ2-3; 8 nucleotides line up with TRBD1. CDR3 length: 17 amino acids. CDR1 and CDR2 (germline): LGHDT, YNNKEL (reference sequence). The V gene end was trimmed by 5 bases and the J gene end by 1 base; junction bases not matched to a gene: 11. CDR3: CASSKRGTGARTDTQYF. CDR3 in DNA: TGTGCCAGCAGCAAACGGGGGACAGGAGCTCGCACAGATACGCAGTATTTT.

This clonotype was picked up many times. The chain uses TRBV19 and TRBJ1-5; possible D gene TRBD1, 5 bases. In germline, CDR1 is LNHDA, CDR2 SQIVND (reference sequence). V was pared by 6 bases and J by 2 bases, with 11 bases between. The length of the CDR3 is 14 residues. The CDR3 DNA follows: TGTGCCAGTAGCCCCGGGGCTGGCAATCAGCCCCAGCATTTT. As protein: CASSPGAGNQPQHF.

A few counts support this clonotype. V is TRBV29-1 and J is TRBJ2-1; D may be TRBD2 (5 bases). The germline V and J ends were trimmed by 3 bases and 6 bases, with 15 bases remaining between them. The V gene's germline CDR1 is SQVTM and CDR2 ANQGSEA. This CDR3 has 14 residues. The CDR3 nucleotides are TGCAGCGTTGACATTCAGCGGACCGGCAATGAGCAGTTCTTC. This sequence encodes CSVDIQRTGNEQFF.

As regards this clonotype: One junction end does not reproduce the germline sequence, and a read error may be involved. The CDR3 here is CSVTGTSNTGELFF. The CDR3 DNA follows: TGCAGCGTTACCGGGACCTCGAACACCGGGGAGCTTTTTTTT. This chain links TRBV29-1 with TRBJ2-2; D may match TRBD1 or TRBD2 (5 bases each). The CDR3 covers 14 residues. CDR1 is SQVTM and CDR2 is ANQGSEA in the germline V gene.

This clonotype occurred many times. This chain links TRBV10-3 with TRBJ1-1; the match to TRBD1 covers 8 bases. Trimming at V came to 3 bases and at J to 4 bases, leaving 7 bases not matched to a gene. The CDR3 loop spans 15 amino acids. Germline V CDR1 and CDR2: ENHRY, SYGVKD. CDR3 in amino acids: CAISEDPGGRTEAFF. The CDR3 nucleotides read TGTGCCATCAGTGAAGATCCAGGGGGCCGCACTGAAGCTTTCTTT.

This clonotype was seen a handful of times. The rearrangement joins TRBV5-6 to TRBJ1-1; perhaps TRBD1 as D (6 bases). Germline-derived CDR1 and CDR2 are SGHDT and YYEEEE. Deletions cut 0 bases from V and 1 base from J, with 7 bases between. The CDR3 contains 14 residues. In DNA form, the CDR3 reads TGTGCCAGCAGCTTGGACAGGGAGAACACTGAAGCTTTCTTT. Its translation: CASSLDRENTEAFF.

This clonotype was counted only a few times. The chain joins TRBV20-1 to TRBJ2-1, with TRBD2 identical over 7 bases. Germline V gene data show CDR1 as DFQATT and CDR2 as SNEGSKA (reference sequence). The CDR3 spans 17 residues. Losses at the gene ends were 0 bases for V and 1 base for J; bases not matched to a gene: 9. The CDR3 here is CSARDRPSGVSYNEQFF. CDR3 coding DNA: TGCAGTGCTAGAGATCGGCCTAGCGGAGTTTCCTACAATGAGCAGTTCTTC.

This clonotype was counted at least ten times. CDR3 DNA: TGTGCCACCAGTGATTCCGGGCCTAAGTTCCAGTTCTTC. Translation gives CATSDSGPKFQFF. The chain has TRBV24-1 and TRBJ2-1; D is unresolved. The CDR3 consists of 13 residues. The germline V gene encodes CDR1 KGHDR and CDR2 SFDVKD. Trimming removed 2 bases at V and 13 bases at J, with 14 bases between.

Only a few counts were recorded for this clonotype. The chain employs TRBV5-1 and TRBJ2-1; no reliable D call. Germline-derived CDR1 and CDR2 are SGHRS and YFSETQ. This CDR3 has 13 amino acids. V gave up 4 bases and J gave up 6 bases, with 11 bases separating them. The CDR3 loop reads CASSPDASNEQFF. In DNA form, the CDR3 reads TGCGCCAGCAGCCCTGACGCGTCCAATGAGCAGTTCTTC.

The rearrangement links TRBV5-4 to TRBJ2-1, with TRBD1 as a possible D gene (6 bases). Deletions cut 3 bases from V and 7 bases from J, with 17 bases between. CDR1 and CDR2 from the germline V gene are SGHNT and YYREEE (reference sequence). This CDR3 has 15 residues. The CDR3 DNA reads as TGTGCCAGCAGCTCCACTCCGGGACATCCGAATGAGCAGTTCTTC. The encoded protein is CASSSTPGHPNEQFF.

The chain uses TRBV5-1 and TRBJ2-7; D is unclear. The germline gives CDR1 SGHRS, CDR2 YFSETQ. CDR3 length equals 13 residues. The V end was cut by 5 bases, the J end by 4 bases, with 13 bases between. The CDR3 DNA reads as TGCGCCAGCAGAACCGGGCATGGATACGAGCAGTACTTC. Translated: CASRTGHGYEQYF.

The sample holds many counts of this clonotype. The CDR3 region is CASALAGGITYNEQFF. The DNA of the CDR3 is TGCGCCAGCGCCCTAGCGGGGGGCATAACCTACAATGAGCAGTTCTTC. This chain joins TRBV5-1 and TRBJ2-1; TRBD2 matches 11 bases. CDR3 length: 16 residues. CDR1 SGHRS and CDR2 YFSETQ come from the germline V gene. J was trimmed by 2 bases and V by 7 bases; bases with no gene match: 8.

In its sample, this clonotype was seen a few times. This chain connects TRBV11-2 to TRBJ2-3, with 7 positions matching TRBD1. After removal of 4 bases from V and 12 bases from J, the junction contained 4 bases not matched to a gene. The germline V gene has CDR1 SGHAT and CDR2 FQNNGV. The CDR3 consists of 11 residues. CDR3 sequence reads: CASSSRTGQYF. The CDR3 bases are TGTGCCAGCAGCTCTCGGACAGGCCAGTATTTT.

The chain joins TRBV6-5 to TRBJ2-5; D possibly corresponds to TRBD1 (5 bases). V lost 8 bases and J 7 bases, leaving 11 bases between the germline ends. From germline, CDR1 is MNHEY and CDR2 SVGAGI. CDR3 length equals 11 residues. This CDR3 reads CASVQGATQYF. DNA for the CDR3: TGTGCCAGCGTACAAGGGGCGACCCAGTACTTC.

The chain carries TRBV27 and TRBJ1-1; TRBD1 agrees at 8 bases. The germline gives CDR1 MNHEY, CDR2 SMNVEV (reference sequence). V lost 6 bases to trimming and J lost 1 base; unmatched junction nucleotides: 4. This CDR3 is built from 14 residues. CDR3 nucleotide sequence: TGTGCCAGCAGACCAGGGGGCCCGAACACTGAAGCTTTCTTT. As protein: CASRPGGPNTEAFF.

This chain connects TRBV2 to TRBJ2-7; no clear D. This CDR3 has 12 residues. Looked up from germline, CDR1 is SNHLY and CDR2 is FYNNEI. Trimming removed 7 bases from V and 1 base from J, with 8 bases in between. This CDR3 is CASNTLSYEQYF. The CDR3 DNA sequence: TGTGCCAGCAATACACTGTCCTACGAGCAGTACTTC.